These 13 T cell receptor beta chains came from one sample sequenced in a study of cytomegalovirus exposure and HLA in healthy donors (TCRdb year 2017). The method behind the library was the immunoSEQ multiplex PCR assay. For the multiplex PCR, a mixture combining 60 forward primers for TCR Vbeta segments and 13 reverse primers for TCR Jbeta segments was used. Entries here come from immuneACCESS through TCRdb and include only in-frame sequences with V and J called. Some clones fail to appear in such tables; in the studies checked, an unresolved V gene covers under half of the shortfall, and the cause of the remainder is unknown. Counted in this sample were 76,000 or so clones; around 73% of them appeared once. The ten largest clonotypes hold approximately 9% of the sample. Sample: PBMCs. The origin of the receptors is a middle-aged woman in good health and CMV-seropositive.

The chain has TRBV21-1 and TRBJ2-3; the table's D call, TRBD1, was not checked against the DNA. TRBV21-1 is flagged as a pseudogene. This CDR3 has 17 residues. CDR3 bases: TGTGCCAGCAGCAATCCCTACAGGGGCTCTCGCACAGATACGCAGTATTTT. Amino acid sequence: CASSNPYRGSRTDTQYF.

The chain has TRBV7-2 and TRBJ2-5, with D possibly being TRBD1 (5 bases). With 5 bases removed from V and 1 base from J, the gap between germline ends came to 11 bases. Looked up from germline, CDR1 is SGHTA and CDR2 is FQGNSA. CDR3 length: 14 amino acids. The CDR3 loop reads CASSLGASQETQYF. The CDR3 DNA is TGTGCCAGCAGCCTAGGGGCGAGCCAAGAGACCCAGTACTTC.

The sample holds a few counts of this clone. CDR3 in amino acids: CASSPLKGAEQYF. CDR3 sequence (DNA): TGTGCCAGCAGCCCCCTGAAGGGGGCCGAGCAGTACTTC. This chain links TRBV28 with TRBJ2-7; 7 nucleotides align to TRBD1. CDR3 length equals 13 residues. Per the germline V gene, CDR1 is MDHEN and CDR2 is SYDVKM. Unmatched junction bases numbered 8, after V lost 6 bases and J lost 6 bases.

The genes are TRBV7-8 and TRBJ1-2, with TRBD1 identical over 7 bases. Germline V gives CDR1 SGHVS, CDR2 FQNEAQ. V dropped 2 bases and J dropped 4; count of bases not matched to a gene: 1. This CDR3 has 13 amino acids. Written as DNA, the CDR3 is TGTGCCAGCAGCTTATGGGACAGCTATGGCTACACCTTC. Protein product: CASSLWDSYGYTF.

This sequence joins TRBV7-3 and TRBJ1-6; D is possibly TRBD1 (5 bases). V was pared by 4 bases and J by 4 bases, with 11 bases between. CDR3 length: 15 residues. Germline CDR1 is SGHTA and CDR2 is FQGTGA. DNA for the CDR3: TGTGCCAGCAGCTCTCTTGGGGGGTATAATTCACCCCTCCACTTT. It codes for CASSSLGGYNSPLHF.

The table lists this clone with many counts. The gene calls are TRBV7-2 and TRBJ2-7; weak D call: TRBD1 (6 bases). Germline CDR1 and CDR2: SGHTA and FQGNSA. Trimming took off 3 bases at V and 0 bases at J, with 9 bases between the two ends. CDR3 length: 14 amino acids. CDR3 protein: CASSLGHSSYEQYF. The CDR3 nucleotides read TGTGCCAGCAGCTTGGGACATTCCTCCTACGAGCAGTACTTC.

This rearrangement joins TRBV19 to TRBJ2-1, with 8 nucleotides matching TRBD1. The germline V gene has CDR1 LNHDA and CDR2 SQIVND (reference sequence). V shed 5 bases, J shed 7 bases, and the junction held 10 bases outside the gene matches. This CDR3 region has 15 residues. This chain's CDR3 is CASSSFSRGHNEQFF. For the CDR3, the DNA is TGTGCCAGTAGTTCATTCTCCAGGGGGCATAATGAGCAGTTCTTC.

The chain is built from TRBV6-5 and TRBJ2-7, with D tentatively TRBD2 (6 bases). V was pared by 7 bases and J by 7 bases, with 17 bases between. There are 13 residues in the CDR3. Germline V gene data show CDR1 as MNHEY and CDR2 as SVGAGI. This CDR3 is CASKGLGTAEQYF. The CDR3 DNA follows: TGTGCCAGCAAAGGATTAGGGACTGCAGAGCAGTACTTC.

This chain uses TRBV7-2 with TRBJ2-5, with 11 bases fitting TRBD2. There are 16 residues in the CDR3. Germline CDR1 is SGHTA and CDR2 is FQGNSA. J gave up 6 bases and V 1 base, and 7 bases lay outside the gene matches. CDR3 loop: CASSLGIAGGHKTQYF. In nucleotides, the CDR3 is TGTGCCAGCAGCTTAGGGATAGCGGGGGGGCACAAGACCCAGTACTTC.

This chain joins TRBV7-9 and TRBJ1-4, with a possible D match to TRBD1 (5 bases). Between the trimmed V and J ends, which lost 1 base and 7 bases, there was a span of 13 bases. CDR3 length: 15 amino acids. Germline values: CDR1 SEHNR, CDR2 FQNEAQ (reference sequence). The CDR3 region is CASSLVDSRGEKLFF. CDR3 nucleotide sequence: TGTGCCAGCAGCTTAGTCGACAGTAGAGGTGAAAAACTGTTTTTT.

The chain recombines TRBV30 with TRBJ2-2; TRBD2 agrees at 8 bases. The CDR3 contains 15 residues. J lost 13 bases, V lost 0 bases, and 13 bases had no gene match. From germline, CDR1 is GTSNPN and CDR2 SVGIG (reference sequence). CDR3 region: CAWSVRGGPLERLFF. DNA of the CDR3: TGTGCCTGGAGTGTACGGGGGGGCCCCCTCGAGCGGCTGTTTTTT.

This chain joins TRBV5-5 and TRBJ2-2; 7 bases are shared with TRBD2. V was pared by 5 bases and J by 0 bases, with 7 bases of the junction left unmatched. This CDR3 is 16 amino acids long. Germline V lookup: CDR1 SGHKS, CDR2 YYEKEE (reference sequence). DNA of the CDR3: TGTGCCAGCAGTGGCGTGGGAGGGACGAACACCGGGGAGCTGTTTTTT. It translates to CASSGVGGTNTGELFF. Variable domain in full (rest from reference TRBV5-5 and TRBJ2-2): DAGVTQSPTHLIKTRGQQVTLRCSPISGHKSVSWYQQVLGQGPQFIFQYYEKEERGRGNFPDRFSARQFPNYSSELNVNALLLGDSALYLCASSGVGGTNTGELFFGEGSRLTVL.

The chain couples TRBV4-1 to TRBJ1-2; D is undetermined. CDR1 and CDR2 from the germline V gene are MGHRA and YSYEKL. Trimming cost V 4 bases and J 4 bases, with 13 bases left between them. CDR3 length: 14 residues. The CDR3 reads CASSPAGKFYGYTF. The CDR3 bases are TGCGCCAGCAGCCCGGCAGGCAAGTTCTATGGCTACACCTTC.